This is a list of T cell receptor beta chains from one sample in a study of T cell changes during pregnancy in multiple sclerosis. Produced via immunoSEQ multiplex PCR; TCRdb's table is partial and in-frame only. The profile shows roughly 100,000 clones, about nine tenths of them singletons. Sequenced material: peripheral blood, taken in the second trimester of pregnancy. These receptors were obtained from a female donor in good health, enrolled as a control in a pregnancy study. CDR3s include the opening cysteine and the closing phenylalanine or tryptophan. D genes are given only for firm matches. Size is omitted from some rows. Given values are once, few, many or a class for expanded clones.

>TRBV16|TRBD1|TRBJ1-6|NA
TGTGCCAGCAGCCAGGACAGGGGTCACTTCCCCCTCCACTTT
CASSQDRGHFPLHF
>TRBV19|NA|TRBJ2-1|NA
TGTGCCAGTAGTATTATAGGCAGGTACAATGAGCAGTTCTTC
CASSIIGRYNEQFF
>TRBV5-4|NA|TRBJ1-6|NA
TGTGCCAGCAGCTCGAAAACAGACTCCTATAATTCACCCCTCCACTTT
CASSSKTDSYNSPLHF
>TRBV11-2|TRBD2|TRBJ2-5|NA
TGTGCCAGCAGCTTCATAGCGGGGGGACAAGAGACCCAGTACTTC
CASSFIAGGQETQYF
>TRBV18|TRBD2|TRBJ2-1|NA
TGTGCCAGCTCACCGTCTACTAGCGGCAAATACAATGAGCAGTTCTTC
CASSPSTSGKYNEQFF
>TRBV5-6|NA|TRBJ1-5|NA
TGTGCCAGCAGCTTCCGGTCGGCCGGGGTAGATGGCAATCAGCCCCAGCATTTT
CASSFRSAGVDGNQPQHF
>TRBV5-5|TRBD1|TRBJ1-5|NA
TGTGCCAGCAGGCAAACAGGGGTATCTGCGCAGCCCCAGCATTTT
CASRQTGVSAQPQHF
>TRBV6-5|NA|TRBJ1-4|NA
TGTGCCAGCAGTTACTTACAGGCTAATGAAAAACTGTTTTTT
CASSYLQANEKLFF
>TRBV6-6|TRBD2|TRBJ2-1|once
TGTGCCAGCAGTTACATTTTAGCTAGCGGGGGCAATGAGCAGTTCTTC
CASSYILASGGNEQFF
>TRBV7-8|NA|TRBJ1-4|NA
TGTGCCAGCAGCTTAAACAGTCAAGATGAAAAACTGTTTTTT
CASSLNSQDEKLFF
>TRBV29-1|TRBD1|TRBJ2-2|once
TGCAGCGTAAGAAGGACAGGGCAAGGCGGGGAGCTGTTTTTT
CSVRRTGQGGELFF
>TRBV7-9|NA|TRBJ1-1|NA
TGTGCCAGCAGCCTATCCGGTTGGAACACTGAAGCTTTCTTT
CASSLSGWNTEAFF
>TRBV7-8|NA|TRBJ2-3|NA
TGTGCCAGCAGCACAAGGTCAGGGTCTAGCACAGATACGCAGTATTTT
CASSTRSGSSTDTQYF
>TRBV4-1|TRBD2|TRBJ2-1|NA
TGCGCCAGCAGCCAAGGACTAGCGGGAGGGCCCTACAATGAGCAGTTCTTC
CASSQGLAGGPYNEQFF
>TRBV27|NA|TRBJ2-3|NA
TGTGCCAGCAGTTCCTACAGCGATACGCAGTATTTT
CASSSYSDTQYF
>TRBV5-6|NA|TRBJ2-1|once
TGTGCCAGCATCTCCGACAGGTACAATGAGCAGTTCTTC
CASISDRYNEQFF
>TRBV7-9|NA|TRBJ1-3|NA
TGTGCCAGCAGCTTAGCGCAGGGCTACTCTGGAAACACCATATATTTT
CASSLAQGYSGNTIYF
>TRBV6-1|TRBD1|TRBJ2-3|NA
TGTGCCATCTCGAAGGGGGCTTCCACAGATACGCAGTATTTT
CAISKGASTDTQYF
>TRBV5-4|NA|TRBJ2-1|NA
TGTGCCAGCCCCTCTAGCTTCCCGACCTACTACAATGAGCAGTTCTTC
CASPSSFPTYYNEQFF
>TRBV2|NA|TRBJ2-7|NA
TGTGCGTCGAGCGGGGGGACAGGGGACGGGGACGAGCAGTACTTC
CASSGGTGDGDEQYF
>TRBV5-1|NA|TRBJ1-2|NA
TGCGCCAGCAGCATTGGAGGGGGGGCTAACTATGGCTACACCTTC
CASSIGGGANYGYTF
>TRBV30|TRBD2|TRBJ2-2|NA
TGTGCCTGGAGGCGCGGGGGTGGAAACACCGGGGAGCTGTTTTTT
CAWRRGGGNTGELFF
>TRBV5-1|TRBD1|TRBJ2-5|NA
TGCGCCAGCAGCCCCCAAACAGGGGTCGAGACCCAGTACTTC
CASSPQTGVETQYF
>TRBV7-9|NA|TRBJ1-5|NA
TGTGCCACACAGGGAAATGGGCGCAATCAGCCCCAGCATTTT
CATQGNGRNQPQHF
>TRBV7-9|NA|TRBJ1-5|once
TGTGCCAGCAGCCCTTATGGCATTGGGGGGGATAATCAGCCCCAGCATTTT
CASSPYGIGGDNQPQHF
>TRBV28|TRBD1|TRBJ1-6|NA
TGTGCCAGCAGCTCCGGGACAGGGAATTCACCCCTCCACTTT
CASSSGTGNSPLHF